The 4 T cell receptor beta chains presented below share a single source sample, sequenced in a study of T cell changes during pregnancy in multiple sclerosis. Clones were sequenced by immunoSEQ multiplex PCR, and TCRdb holds only the in-frame ones, with some missing. Here the sample spans about 89,000 clones, 94% being singletons. Sequencing used peripheral blood, obtained after pregnancy. The receptors were gathered from a female donor in good health, enrolled as a control in a pregnancy study.

The rearrangement uses TRBV15 and TRBJ2-1; no definite D call. This CDR3 has 13 residues. V lost 5 bases, J lost 8 bases, and 13 bases lay in between. Germline V gives CDR1 LNHNV, CDR2 YYDKDF (reference sequence). CDR3 amino acids: CATSVELHHEQFF. CDR3 nucleotide sequence: TGTGCCACCAGCGTGGAGCTTCACCATGAGCAGTTCTTC.

The chain recombines TRBV4-1 with TRBJ1-1, with 10 bases fitting TRBD1. The J segment lost 3 bases and the V segment lost 2 bases, leaving 6 bases of the junction unmatched. The germline CDR1 and CDR2 sequences are MGHRA and YSYEKL. The CDR3 length is 16 residues. The CDR3 loop is CASSQLPGQGYTEAFF. DNA of the CDR3: TGCGCCAGCAGCCAACTACCGGGACAGGGGTACACTGAAGCTTTCTTT.

This clone was observed once. The J gene is TRBJ2-3, the V gene TRBV19; TRBD2 might be the D (5 bases). The CDR3 totals 13 residues. Trimming stripped 6 bases from V and 3 bases from J, with 10 bases between. The germline gives CDR1 LNHDA, CDR2 SQIVND (reference sequence). The CDR3 here is CASRVPGTDTQYF. DNA for the CDR3: TGTGCCAGTAGGGTGCCGGGGACAGATACGCAGTATTTT.

CDR3 nucleotides: TGCGCCAGCAGCCAACTAGATTTAATGGTCGTCAACAATGAGCAGTTCTTC. As protein: CASSQLDLMVVNNEQFF. This rearrangement joins TRBV4-1 to TRBJ2-1; D is unclear. The CDR3 is 17 amino acids. CDR1 and CDR2 from the germline V gene are MGHRA and YSYEKL. V gave up 2 bases and J gave up 5 bases, with 19 bases separating them.